This T cell receptor (beta chain) derives from a study of CD8 T cells in ankylosing spondylitis. General study results and limits: There was reportedly significant enrichment of clones that were disease-linked in matched ankylosing spondylitis synovial fluid.

TCRdb reanalysed the 5' RACE reads using MiXCR and keeps one entry per CDR3 protein. The table lists some 130,000 distinct CDR3 sequences, about 7% of them singletons, with roughly 12% in the top ten. This clonotype came up many times. What it recognizes is unknown. The length of the CDR3 is 15 residues. Trimming at V came to 4 bases and at J to 4 bases, leaving 4 bases not matched to a gene. The source is a female donor with ankylosing spondylitis or in good health (not recorded which). This chain connects TRBV12-3 or TRBV12-4 to TRBJ1-6, with 7 nucleotides matching TRBD1. The sequencing input was blood, either unsorted or a sorted T cell fraction (not recorded which). The CDR3 loop is CASSSGTEYNSPLHF. CDR3 DNA: TGTGCCAGCAGTTCCGGGACAGAATATAATTCACCCCTCCACTTT.